Reported below is one T cell receptor beta chain. The ends lost 7 bases at V and 0 bases at J; junction bases unmatched: 3. The CDR3 spans 14 residues. Germline V CDR1 and CDR2: LNHNV, YYDKDF (reference sequence). Per the original data handling: Estimated nucleated cell counts came from reference gene primer amplification. The table came from immunoSEQ multiplex PCR; TCRdb's copy has only in-frame clones and leaves some out. From that table come the V and J calls and clone size; the DNA was used to work out D and trimming. There are roughly 320,000 clones in the sample; roughly 90% occur only once, and 1.5% to 2% lies in the top ten. The sample belongs to a study of blood T cell repertoires in COVID-19. Overall study: Whether acute or convalescent, the COVID-19 samples came from the United States, Italy and Spain. PBMCs, B-cell-depleted T cells, or T cells provided the cDNA or gDNA that made up the material.

The Seattle patients joined while their infection was active and were tracked longitudinally afterward. Sequencing used peripheral blood. The clonotype comes from a woman aged 30 to 39 with COVID-19, enrolled during active disease. V usage is TRBV15 and J usage is TRBJ1-5; 7 positions match TRBD1. DNA for the CDR3: TGTGCCACCACGACAGGGAATAGCAATCAGCCCCAGCATTTT. As protein: CATTTGNSNQPQHF.